These 21 T cell receptor beta chains originate from one sample sequenced in a study of memory CD4+ T cells and cytomegalovirus serostatus. The sort gate was single viable CD3+CD4+CD8-CD45RO+ cells for memory CD4+ T cells. Clones were read by immunoSEQ multiplex PCR, and TCRdb kept only the in-frame ones, dropping some. The sample includes under 75,000 clones, over 70% seen only once; the top ten take approximately 0.54%. Specimen: memory CD4+ T cells from blood. The receptor source for this set is an adult in good health and CMV-seronegative. Some clones in this sample may be carry-over from other donors' samples.

This sequence joins TRBV11-2 and TRBJ2-7; no clear D. Germline CDR1 reads SGHAT; CDR2 reads FQNNGV. Trimming removed 4 bases from V and 0 bases from J, with 7 bases in between. The CDR3 spans 13 residues. As DNA, the CDR3 is TGTGCCAGCAGCTCTGGCGTCTCCTACGAGCAGTACTTC. It translates to CASSSGVSYEQYF.

This clone occurred a few times. The rearrangement links TRBV7-2 to TRBJ2-5, with 12 positions matching TRBD2. This CDR3 contains 17 residues. J gave up 4 bases and V 5 bases, and 11 bases lay outside the gene matches. Per germline, CDR1 SGHTA and CDR2 FQGNSA. CDR3: CASSHPGGLAGRETQYF. Here the CDR3 DNA reads TGTGCCAGCAGCCACCCTGGAGGACTAGCGGGAAGAGAGACCCAGTACTTC. The full variable domain, its missing parts supplied by reference TRBV7-2 and TRBJ2-5, is GAGVSQSPSNKVTEKGKDVELRCDPISGHTALYWYRQSLGQGLEFLIYFQGNSAPDKSGLPSDRFSAERTGGSVSTLTIQRTQQEDSAVYLCASSHPGGLAGRETQYFGPGTRLLVL.

This clone has just one count. The rearrangement joins TRBV6-5 to TRBJ1-2, with TRBD1 as a possible D gene (6 bases). Trimming pared 6 bases from V and 2 bases from J, leaving 10 bases between. This CDR3 has 13 amino acids. The germline V gene has CDR1 MNHEY and CDR2 SVGAGI. CDR3 sequence reads: CASRDSRNYGYTF. The CDR3 coding sequence is TGTGCCAGCAGGGACAGCCGAAACTATGGCTACACCTTC.

The chain recombines TRBV6-5 with TRBJ2-1, with 7 bases aligning to TRBD1. The CDR3 is 16 residues long. V was pared by 0 bases and J by 2 bases, with 4 bases of the junction left unmatched. CDR1 is MNHEY and CDR2 is SVGAGI in the germline V gene. The CDR3 loop is CASSYSTGKPYNEQFF. CDR3 DNA: TGTGCCAGCAGTTACTCGACAGGGAAACCCTACAATGAGCAGTTCTTC.

The rearrangement joins TRBV6-5 to TRBJ1-1, with no clear D. The CDR3 length is 12 residues. The V and J ends lost 6 bases and 4 bases respectively, with 9 bases between them. Germline V gene data show CDR1 as MNHEY and CDR2 as SVGAGI. The DNA for the CDR3 is TGTGCCAGCAGCCATTCGAGCACTGAAGCTTTCTTT. This sequence encodes CASSHSSTEAFF.

The chain combines TRBV30 with TRBJ2-1; TRBD2 aligns across 16 bases. Trimming took 1 base from V and 3 from J; bases not matched to a gene: 9. CDR1 is GTSNPN, CDR2 SVGIG, per germline (reference sequence). The CDR3 sequence is 19 residues long. As DNA, the CDR3 is TGTGCCTGGAGTGGAATAGGGACTAGCGGGGGGGTCCGCTACAATGAGCAGTTCTTC. This encodes CAWSGIGTSGGVRYNEQFF.

J is TRBJ2-5 and V is TRBV6-1; the match to TRBD2 covers 11 bases. The CDR3 is 20 residues long. J gave up 4 bases and V 4 bases, and 20 bases lay outside the gene matches. CDR1 is MNHNS and CDR2 is SASEGT in the germline V gene. CDR3 sequence: CASSGGSVGLAGGGGETQYF. DNA of the CDR3: TGTGCCAGCAGTGGGGGTTCAGTTGGTCTAGCGGGAGGTGGGGGAGAGACCCAGTACTTC.

The chain carries TRBV9 and TRBJ2-4, with D hard to call. The CDR3 is made up of 13 amino acids. V was shortened by 0 bases and J by 5 bases, with 6 bases between the two germline ends. In germline, CDR1 is SGDLS, CDR2 YYNGEE. CDR3 coding DNA: TGTGCCAGCAGCGTAGGATCCCAAAACATTCAGTACTTC. This gives the protein CASSVGSQNIQYF.

This clone was recorded only once. V and J are TRBV2 and TRBJ1-5, with 7 bases matching TRBD1. The length of the CDR3 is 15 residues. Germline loops: CDR1 SNHLY, CDR2 FYNNEI. V lost 6 bases, J lost 0 bases, and 5 bases stayed unmatched. The CDR3, as DNA: TGTGCCAGCAGACCGGGACAGTTTAGCAATCAGCCCCAGCATTTT. Amino acids: CASRPGQFSNQPQHF.

The V gene is TRBV21-1, the J gene TRBJ1-1; the table gives TRBD1 as D, unverified against the DNA. TRBV21-1 is a documented pseudogene. The CDR3 totals 15 residues. The CDR3 sequence: CASSEPGTGVTEAFF. CDR3 nucleotide sequence: TGTGCCAGCAGCGAACCCGGGACAGGGGTTACTGAAGCTTTCTTT.

CDR3 loop: CASSRMGRGGIYSNQPQHF. The CDR3 coding sequence is TGTGCCAGCAGCCGCATGGGCAGGGGGGGGATTTATAGCAATCAGCCCCAGCATTTT. The V gene is TRBV5-5, the J gene TRBJ1-5, with TRBD1 identical over 7 bases. The V and J ends lost 4 bases and 0 bases, in that order; junction bases with no gene match: 16. This CDR3 is 19 amino acids long. From germline, CDR1 is SGHKS and CDR2 YYEKEE (reference sequence).

The DNA of the CDR3 is TGTGCCAGCAGCTTGGACAGGAGGAACACTGAAGCTTTCTTT. Translation: CASSLDRRNTEAFF. The rearrangement links TRBV11-2 to TRBJ1-1, with 7 positions matching TRBD1. V was pared by 3 bases and J by 1 base, with 2 bases of the junction left unmatched. This CDR3 spans 14 amino acids. The germline V gene encodes CDR1 SGHAT and CDR2 FQNNGV. The whole variable domain, remainder taken from reference TRBV11-2 and TRBJ1-1, is EAGVAQSPRYKIIEKRQSVAFWCNPISGHATLYWYQQILGQGPKLLIQFQNNGVVDDSQLPKDRFSAERLKGVDSTLKIQPAKLEDSAVYLCASSLDRRNTEAFFGQGTRLTVV.

The genes are TRBV2 and TRBJ1-2; 8 bases line up with TRBD1. This CDR3 spans 15 amino acids. V shed 7 bases, J shed 3 bases, and the junction held 10 bases outside the gene matches. The germline CDR1 and CDR2 sequences are SNHLY and FYNNEI. CDR3 protein: CASTFMDREDYGYTF. CDR3 coding DNA: TGTGCCAGCACGTTCATGGACAGGGAGGACTATGGCTACACCTTC.

This clone occurred once. J is TRBJ1-2 and V is TRBV5-1; weak D call: TRBD1 (6 bases). CDR3 length equals 16 residues. Between the trimmed V and J ends, which lost 3 bases and 3 bases, there was a span of 18 bases. Germline V gene data show CDR1 as SGHRS and CDR2 as YFSETQ. CDR3: CASSYPEGGLDYGYTF. For the CDR3, the DNA is TGCGCCAGCAGCTACCCGGAGGGGGGGCTCGACTATGGCTACACCTTC.

The chain combines TRBV5-1 with TRBJ2-7; D is perhaps TRBD1 or TRBD2 (6 bases each). The CDR3 consists of 19 residues. CDR1 and CDR2 (germline): SGHRS, YFSETQ. V lost 3 bases and J 1 base, leaving 26 bases between the germline ends. CDR3 bases: TGCGCCAGCAGCTGGAGGGGGGTTCGAGGGGCCCAATTTTCCTACGAGCAGTACTTC. Its translation is CASSWRGVRGAQFSYEQYF.

This chain joins TRBV2 and TRBJ2-2; possibly TRBD1 or TRBD2 for D (5 bases each). V was cut by 6 bases and J by 5 bases, with 19 bases left in between. This CDR3 contains 16 residues. The V gene's germline CDR1 is SNHLY and CDR2 FYNNEI. This chain's CDR3 is CASRRETHGGTGELFF. As DNA, the CDR3 is TGTGCCAGCAGACGAGAGACTCATGGGGGAACCGGGGAGCTGTTTTTT.

This chain uses TRBV11-3 with TRBJ2-2, with D perhaps matching TRBD2 (6 bases). V lost 1 base to trimming and J lost 6 bases, with 9 bases between them. This CDR3 has 14 residues. Germline CDR1 and CDR2: SGHNT and YENEEA. The CDR3 loop reads CASSLGGGSGELFF. As DNA, the CDR3 is TGTGCCAGCAGCTTAGGGGGAGGATCCGGGGAGCTGTTTTTT.

This clone showed up just a few times. CDR3 in DNA: TGTGCCAGCAGCTTAGAAAGGGGCATTCAGTACTTC. Translation gives CASSLERGIQYF. The chain employs TRBV7-9 and TRBJ2-4, with D possibly being TRBD1 (5 bases). V lost 1 base and J 9 bases, leaving 7 bases between the germline ends. This CDR3 region has 12 residues. The germline V gene has CDR1 SEHNR and CDR2 FQNEAQ (reference sequence). Full variable domain (missing parts from reference TRBV7-9 and TRBJ2-4): DTGVSQNPRHKITKRGQNVTFRCDPISEHNRLYWYRQTLGQGPEFLTYFQNEAQLEKSRLLSDRFSAERPKGSFSTLEIQRTEQGDSAMYLCASSLERGIQYFGAGTRLSVL.

Only one count was recorded for this clone. The chain is built from TRBV5-1 and TRBJ1-2; D might be TRBD1 (6 bases). Trimming took off 6 bases at V and 0 bases at J, with 15 bases between the two ends. The CDR3 spans 15 residues. Germline V gene lookup returns CDR1 SGHRS and CDR2 YFSETQ. In nucleotides, the CDR3 is TGCGCCAGCACCCCTTCGGGGGCGACTAACTATGGCTACACCTTC. Translation gives CASTPSGATNYGYTF.

The V gene is TRBV27, the J gene TRBJ2-7; D is ambiguous. V lost 3 bases and J lost 0, with 9 bases in between. The CDR3 loop spans 14 amino acids. Looked up from germline, CDR1 is MNHEY and CDR2 is SMNVEV (reference sequence). The CDR3 loop is CASSLLDSSYEQYF. CDR3 nucleotide sequence: TGTGCCAGCAGTTTGTTAGACTCCTCCTACGAGCAGTACTTC.

The rearrangement links TRBV7-2 to TRBJ2-7; D not certain. The CDR3 is 14 amino acids. CDR1 is SGHTA and CDR2 is FQGNSA in the germline V gene. Trimming took 3 bases from V and 2 from J, leaving 11 bases between them. For the CDR3, the DNA is TGTGCCAGCAGCTTGGGCACCCCTACCTACGAGCAGTACTTC. Translation gives CASSLGTPTYEQYF.